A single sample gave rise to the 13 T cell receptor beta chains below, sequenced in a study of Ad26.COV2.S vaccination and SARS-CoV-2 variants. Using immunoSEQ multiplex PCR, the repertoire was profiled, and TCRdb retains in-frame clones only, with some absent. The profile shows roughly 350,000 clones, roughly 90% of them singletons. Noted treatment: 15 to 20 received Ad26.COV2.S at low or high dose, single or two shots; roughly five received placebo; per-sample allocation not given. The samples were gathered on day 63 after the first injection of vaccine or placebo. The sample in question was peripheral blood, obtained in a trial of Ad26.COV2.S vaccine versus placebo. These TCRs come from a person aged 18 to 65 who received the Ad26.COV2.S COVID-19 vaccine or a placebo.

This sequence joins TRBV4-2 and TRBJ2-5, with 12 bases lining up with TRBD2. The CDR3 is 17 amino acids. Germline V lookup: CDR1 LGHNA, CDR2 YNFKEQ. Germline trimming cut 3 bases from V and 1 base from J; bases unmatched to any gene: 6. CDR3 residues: CASSHGTSGPVQETQYF. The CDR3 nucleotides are TGTGCCAGCAGCCACGGGACTAGCGGGCCCGTCCAAGAGACCCAGTACTTC.

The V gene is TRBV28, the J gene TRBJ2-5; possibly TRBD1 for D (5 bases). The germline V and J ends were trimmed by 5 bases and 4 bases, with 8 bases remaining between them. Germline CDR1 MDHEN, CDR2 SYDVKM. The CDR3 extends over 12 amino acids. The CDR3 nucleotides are TGTGCCAGCAGTACAGGAAGAGAGACCCAGTACTTC. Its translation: CASSTGRETQYF.

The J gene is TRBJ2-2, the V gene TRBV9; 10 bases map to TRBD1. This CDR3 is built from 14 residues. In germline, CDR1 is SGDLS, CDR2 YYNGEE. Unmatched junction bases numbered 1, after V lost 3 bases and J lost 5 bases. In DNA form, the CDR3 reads TGTGCCAGCAGCGGGACAGGGGGGACCGGGGAGCTGTTTTTT. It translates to CASSGTGGTGELFF.

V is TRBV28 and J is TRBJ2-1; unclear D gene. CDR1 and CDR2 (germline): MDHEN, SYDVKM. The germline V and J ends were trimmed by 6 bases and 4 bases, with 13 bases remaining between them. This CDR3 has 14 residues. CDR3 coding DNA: TGTGCCAGCAGGAAGCAAATACAATACAATGAGCAGTTCTTC. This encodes CASRKQIQYNEQFF. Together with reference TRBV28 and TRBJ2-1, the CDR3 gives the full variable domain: DVKVTQSSRYLVKRTGEKVFLECVQDMDHENMFWYRQDPGLGLRLIYFSYDVKMKEKGDIPEGYSVSREKKERFSLILESASTNQTSMYLCASRKQIQYNEQFFGPGTRLTVL.

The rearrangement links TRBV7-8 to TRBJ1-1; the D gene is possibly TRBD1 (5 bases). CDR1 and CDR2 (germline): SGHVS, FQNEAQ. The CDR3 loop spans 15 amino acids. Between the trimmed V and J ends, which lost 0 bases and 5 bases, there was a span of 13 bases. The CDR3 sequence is CASSLAGTRATEAFF. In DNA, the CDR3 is TGTGCCAGCAGCTTAGCTGGGACCCGTGCAACTGAAGCTTTCTTT.

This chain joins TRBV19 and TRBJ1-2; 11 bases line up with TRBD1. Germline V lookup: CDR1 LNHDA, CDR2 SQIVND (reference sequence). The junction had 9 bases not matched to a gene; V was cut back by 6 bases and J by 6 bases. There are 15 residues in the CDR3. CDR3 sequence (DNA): TGTGCCAGTAGAAGGACAGGGGGCGGAATTGATGGCTACACCTTC. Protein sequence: CASRRTGGGIDGYTF.

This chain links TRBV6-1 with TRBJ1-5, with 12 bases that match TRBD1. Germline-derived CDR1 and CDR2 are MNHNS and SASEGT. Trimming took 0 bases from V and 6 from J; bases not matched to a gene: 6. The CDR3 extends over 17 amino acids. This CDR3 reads CASSEATGQGAGQPQHF. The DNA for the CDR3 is TGTGCCAGCAGTGAAGCCACGGGACAGGGGGCTGGTCAGCCCCAGCATTTT.

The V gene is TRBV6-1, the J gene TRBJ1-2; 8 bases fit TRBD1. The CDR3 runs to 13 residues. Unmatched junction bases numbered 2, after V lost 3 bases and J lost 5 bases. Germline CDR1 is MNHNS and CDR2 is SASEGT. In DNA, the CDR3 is TGTGCCAGCAGTGAGGACAGGGTATATGGCTACACCTTC. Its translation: CASSEDRVYGYTF.

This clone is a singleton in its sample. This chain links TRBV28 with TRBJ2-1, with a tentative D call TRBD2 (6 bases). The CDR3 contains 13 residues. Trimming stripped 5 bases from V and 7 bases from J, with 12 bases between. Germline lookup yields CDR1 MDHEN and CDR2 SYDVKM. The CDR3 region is CASSPPAGNEQFF. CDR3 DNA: TGTGCCAGCAGTCCGCCGGCGGGGAATGAGCAGTTCTTC.

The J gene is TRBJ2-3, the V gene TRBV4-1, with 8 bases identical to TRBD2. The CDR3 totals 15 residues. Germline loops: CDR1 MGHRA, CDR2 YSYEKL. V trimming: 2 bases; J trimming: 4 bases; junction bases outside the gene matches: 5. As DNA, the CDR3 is TGCGCCAGCAGCCAATTCGGGAGGGTGGCAGATACGCAGTATTTT. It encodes CASSQFGRVADTQYF.

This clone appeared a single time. CDR3 nucleotides: TGTGCCAGCAATCCCCGTCGCACAGATACGCAGTATTTT. Its protein product is CASNPRRTDTQYF. The V call is TRBV12-3 or TRBV12-4, the J call TRBJ2-3; no clear D gene. Trimming cost V 7 bases and J 1 base, with 9 bases left between them. CDR3 length: 13 residues.

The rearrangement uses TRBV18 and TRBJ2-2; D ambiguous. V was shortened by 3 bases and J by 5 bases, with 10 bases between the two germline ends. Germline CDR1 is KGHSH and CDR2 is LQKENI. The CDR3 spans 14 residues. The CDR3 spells CASSPGSITGELFF. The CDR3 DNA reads TGTGCCAGCTCACCGGGATCCATAACCGGGGAGCTGTTTTTT.

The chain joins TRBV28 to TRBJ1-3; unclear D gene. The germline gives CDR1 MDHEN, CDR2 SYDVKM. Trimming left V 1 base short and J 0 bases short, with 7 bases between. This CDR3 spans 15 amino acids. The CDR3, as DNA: TGTGCCAGCAGTTTATTTGCCGCCTCTGGAAACACCATATATTTT. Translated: CASSLFAASGNTIYF.